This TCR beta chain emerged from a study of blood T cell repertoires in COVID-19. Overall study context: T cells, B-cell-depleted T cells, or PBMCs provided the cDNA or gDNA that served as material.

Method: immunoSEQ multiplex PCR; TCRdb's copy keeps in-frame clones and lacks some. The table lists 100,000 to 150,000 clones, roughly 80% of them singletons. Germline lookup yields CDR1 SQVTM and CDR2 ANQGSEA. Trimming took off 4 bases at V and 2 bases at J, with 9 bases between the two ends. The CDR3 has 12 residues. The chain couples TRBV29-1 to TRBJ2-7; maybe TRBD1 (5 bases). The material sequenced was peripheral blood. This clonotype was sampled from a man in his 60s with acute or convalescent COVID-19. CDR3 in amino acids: CSVVDRPYEQYF. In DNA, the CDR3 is TGCAGCGTTGTCGACAGACCCTACGAGCAGTACTTC.